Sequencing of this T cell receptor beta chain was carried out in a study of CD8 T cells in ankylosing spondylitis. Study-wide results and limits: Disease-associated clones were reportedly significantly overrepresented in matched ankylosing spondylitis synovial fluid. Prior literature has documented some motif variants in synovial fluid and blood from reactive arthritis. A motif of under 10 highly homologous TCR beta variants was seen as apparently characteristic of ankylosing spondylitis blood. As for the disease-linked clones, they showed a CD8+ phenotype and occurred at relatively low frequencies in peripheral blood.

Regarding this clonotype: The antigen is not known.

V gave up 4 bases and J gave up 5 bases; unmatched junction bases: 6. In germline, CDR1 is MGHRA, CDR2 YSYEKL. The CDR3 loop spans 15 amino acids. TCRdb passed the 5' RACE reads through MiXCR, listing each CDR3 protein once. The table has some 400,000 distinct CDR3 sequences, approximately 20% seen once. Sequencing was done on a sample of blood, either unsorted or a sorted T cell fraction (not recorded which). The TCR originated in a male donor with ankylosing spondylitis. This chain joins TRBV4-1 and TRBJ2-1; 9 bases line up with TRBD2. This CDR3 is CASSPRGRGDNEQFF. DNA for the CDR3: TGCGCCAGCAGCCCACGCGGGAGGGGGGACAATGAGCAGTTCTTC.